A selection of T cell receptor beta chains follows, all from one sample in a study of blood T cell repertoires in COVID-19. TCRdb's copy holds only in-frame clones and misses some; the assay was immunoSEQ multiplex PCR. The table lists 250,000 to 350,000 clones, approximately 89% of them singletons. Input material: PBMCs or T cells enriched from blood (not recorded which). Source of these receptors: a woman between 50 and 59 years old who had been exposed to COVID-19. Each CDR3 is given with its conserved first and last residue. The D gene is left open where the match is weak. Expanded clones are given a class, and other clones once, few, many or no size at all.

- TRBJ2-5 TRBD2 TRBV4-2 CASSQVLAGGSVGETQYF TGTGCCAGCAGCCAAGTTCTAGCGGGGGGATCCGTCGGGGAGACCCAGTACTTC
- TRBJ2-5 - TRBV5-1 CASSQVTGVRETQYF TGCGCCAGCAGCCAGGTTACGGGGGTTAGAGAGACCCAGTACTTC
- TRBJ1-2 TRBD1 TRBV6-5 CASRAGTGGSGYTF TGTGCCAGCAGGGCTGGGACAGGGGGTTCGGGCTACACCTTC
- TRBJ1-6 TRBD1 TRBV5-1 CASSLGTGRSPLHF TGCGCCAGCAGCTTGGGGACAGGGCGATCACCCCTCCACTTT
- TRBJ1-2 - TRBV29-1 CSVEDPPGTSGGYTF TGCAGCGTTGAAGATCCCCCAGGGACATCAGGTGGCTACACCTTC
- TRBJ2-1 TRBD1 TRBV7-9 CASSLVQGAYNEQFF TGTGCCAGCAGCTTAGTACAGGGGGCATACAATGAGCAGTTCTTC
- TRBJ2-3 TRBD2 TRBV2 CASSRLASVTDTQYF TGTGCCAGCAGTCGACTAGCGAGCGTCACAGATACGCAGTATTTT
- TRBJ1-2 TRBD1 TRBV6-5 CASSYRDSGLYGYTF TGTGCCAGCAGTTACCGGGACAGCGGACTTTATGGCTACACCTTC
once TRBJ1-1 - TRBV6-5 CASLPAGMNTEAFF TGTGCCAGCCTCCCGGCAGGGATGAACACTGAAGCTTTCTTT
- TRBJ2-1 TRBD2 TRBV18 CASSPRIPGGPSDEQFF TGTGCCAGCTCACCACGAATCCCGGGGGGGCCATCAGATGAGCAGTTCTTC
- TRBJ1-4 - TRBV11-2 CASSLTFSFNEKLFF TGTGCCAGCAGCTTAACTTTCTCCTTCAATGAAAAACTGTTTTTT
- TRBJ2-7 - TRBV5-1 CASSLVSGPGRYEQYF TGCGCCAGCAGCTTGGTATCCGGACCGGGGAGGTACGAGCAGTACTTC
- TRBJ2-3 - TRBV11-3 CASSLSPGEGTDTQYF TGTGCCAGCAGCTTAAGTCCGGGGGAGGGCACAGATACGCAGTATTTT
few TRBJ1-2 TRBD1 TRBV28 CASSLRGQGINGYTF TGTGCCAGCAGTTTACGAGGACAGGGCATAAATGGCTACACCTTC
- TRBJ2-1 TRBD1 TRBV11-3 CASSFRDSSYNEQFF TGTGCCAGCAGCTTCCGGGACAGCTCCTACAATGAGCAGTTCTTC
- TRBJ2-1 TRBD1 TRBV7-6 CASSPIGTGHNEQFF TGTGCCAGCAGCCCCATCGGGACAGGCCACAATGAGCAGTTCTTC
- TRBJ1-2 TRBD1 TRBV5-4 CASSSGQGVRSNYGYTF TGTGCCAGCAGTAGTGGACAGGGGGTTCGCTCTAACTATGGCTACACCTTC
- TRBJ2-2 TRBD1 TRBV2 CASSARTGWIGELFF TGTGCCAGCAGTGCTCGGACAGGGTGGATTGGGGAGCTGTTTTTT
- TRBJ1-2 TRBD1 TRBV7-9 CASSFSLGQNYGYTF TGTGCCAGCAGCTTCTCATTGGGACAGAACTATGGCTACACCTTC
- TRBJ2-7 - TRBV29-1 CSVEEGEQGGVYEQYF TGCAGCGTTGAAGAAGGCGAACAGGGAGGGGTCTACGAGCAGTACTTC
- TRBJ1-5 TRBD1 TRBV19 CASTRPGTARYSNQPQHF TGTGCCAGTACACGTCCCGGGACAGCTAGGTATAGCAATCAGCCCCAGCATTTT
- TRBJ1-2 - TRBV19 CASSIQDKTNYGYTF TGTGCCAGTAGTATTCAGGATAAAACGAACTATGGCTACACCTTC
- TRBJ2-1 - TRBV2 CASAPLAMSSYNEQFF TGTGCCAGCGCTCCGCTAGCGATGAGCTCCTACAATGAGCAGTTCTTC
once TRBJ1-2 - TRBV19 CASKRGINYGYTF TGTGCCAGTAAAAGAGGCATTAACTATGGCTACACCTTC
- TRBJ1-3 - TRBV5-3 CARSSDFMPGSPDGSSGNTIYF TGTGCCAGAAGTTCGGATTTTATGCCCGGGAGCCCCGACGGCTCCTCTGGAAACACCATATATTTT
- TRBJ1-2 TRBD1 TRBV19 CASRQGDGYTF TGTGCCAGTAGACAGGGGGATGGCTACACCTTC
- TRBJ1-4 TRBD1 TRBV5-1 CASSPGQGNEKLFF TGCGCCAGCAGCCCAGGACAGGGTAATGAAAAACTGTTTTTT
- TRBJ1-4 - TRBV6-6 CASSYTGTINEKLFF TGTGCCAGCAGTTATACAGGGACAATTAATGAAAAACTGTTTTTT
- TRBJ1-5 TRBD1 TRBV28 CASSSQGPGIYSNQPQHF TGTGCCAGCAGTTCACAGGGGCCCGGAATTTATAGCAATCAGCCCCAGCATTTT
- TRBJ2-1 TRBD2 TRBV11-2 CASSFAGGQGNEQFF TGTGCCAGCAGCTTCGCGGGGGGGCAGGGCAATGAGCAGTTCTTC